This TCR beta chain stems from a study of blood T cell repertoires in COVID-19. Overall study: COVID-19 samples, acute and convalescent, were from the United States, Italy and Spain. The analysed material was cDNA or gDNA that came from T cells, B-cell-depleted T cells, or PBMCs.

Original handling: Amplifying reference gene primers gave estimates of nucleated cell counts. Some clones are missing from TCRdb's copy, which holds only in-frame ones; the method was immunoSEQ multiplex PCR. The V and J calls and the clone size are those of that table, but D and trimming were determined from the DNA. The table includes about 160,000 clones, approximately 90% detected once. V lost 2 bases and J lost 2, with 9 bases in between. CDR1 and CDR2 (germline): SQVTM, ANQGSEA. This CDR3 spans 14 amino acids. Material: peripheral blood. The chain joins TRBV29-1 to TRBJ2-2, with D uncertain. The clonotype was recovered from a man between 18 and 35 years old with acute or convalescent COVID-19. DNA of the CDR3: TGCAGCGTTGAACTCTGGAGAAACACCGGGGAGCTGTTTTTT. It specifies CSVELWRNTGELFF.